Presented here are 30 T cell receptor beta chains from one specimen sequenced in a study of vaccination and CD4 T cells after COVID-19. Oncomine TCR Beta short-read sequencing was applied to DNA from cultured CD4+ T cells. Each CDR3 protein is one row after TCRdb ran MiXCR on the PCR reads. The data show approximately 21,000 distinct CDR3 sequences, 55% seen once. Treatment described: roughly ten-day PBMC culture with coronavirus spike peptide pools or control peptides (ViraFEST assay). These receptors' targets are unknown. The sample consisted of CD4+ T cells from blood, cultured in vitro. These receptors all come from a human donor who had recovered from COVID-19.

V is TRBV12-3 or TRBV12-4 and J is TRBJ2-7; 11 bases are a match to TRBD2. Germline trimming cut 0 bases from V and 6 bases from J; bases unmatched to any gene: 4. The CDR3 loop spans 15 amino acids. CDR3 loop: CASSLALAGGGEQYF. For the CDR3, the DNA is TGTGCCAGCAGTTTAGCCCTAGCGGGGGGTGGCGAGCAGTACTTC.

The chain combines TRBV12-3 or TRBV12-4 with TRBJ1-3; no reliable D call. The CDR3 runs 15 residues. V lost 7 bases and J lost 0, with 13 bases in between. CDR3: CASTPRGFSGNTIYF. The CDR3 region has the DNA TGTGCCAGCACCCCCCGGGGATTCTCTGGAAACACCATATATTTT.

This rearrangement joins TRBV7-3 to TRBJ2-3; 10 bases are shared with TRBD2. Germline loops: CDR1 SGHTA, CDR2 FQGTGA. CDR3 size: 13 residues. V gave up 5 bases and J gave up 10 bases; unmatched junction bases: 6. DNA for the CDR3: TGTGCCAGCAGCCCCTTACTAGCGGGACCGCAGTATTTT. This sequence encodes CASSPLLAGPQYF.

This clonotype has only a few counts. The rearrangement uses TRBV10-3 and TRBJ2-7; 9 positions agree with TRBD1. The CDR3 consists of 14 residues. Per the germline V gene, CDR1 is ENHRY and CDR2 is SYGVKD. V shed 3 bases and J 4 bases; nucleotides not matched to a gene: 4. CDR3 in amino acids: CAISEGTGSYEQYF. In DNA form, the CDR3 reads TGTGCCATCAGTGAAGGGACAGGGTCGTACGAGCAGTACTTC.

This chain joins TRBV20-1 and TRBJ2-5; no clear D gene. This CDR3 has 13 residues. Germline CDR1 is DFQATT and CDR2 is SNEGSKA (reference sequence). The V gene lost 3 bases and the J gene lost 2 bases, with 10 bases spanning the gap. The CDR3 DNA sequence: TGCAGTGCTAGTGGGCCACAGCAAGAGACCCAGTACTTC. It specifies CSASGPQQETQYF.

For the CDR3, the DNA is TGTGCCAGCAGCGACAGGGCCGGTGGGGATCAGCCCCAGCATTTT. Its translation is CASSDRAGGDQPQHF. V is TRBV7-2 and J is TRBJ1-5, with 7 bases identical to TRBD1. V gave up 5 bases and J gave up 5 bases; unmatched junction bases: 9. Germline V gene data show CDR1 as SGHTA and CDR2 as FQGNSA. The CDR3 consists of 15 residues.

The chain employs TRBV19 and TRBJ1-5, with TRBD1 as a possible D gene (6 bases). Trimming stripped 7 bases from V and 1 base from J, with 14 bases between. The CDR3 has 15 amino acids. Germline CDR1 and CDR2: LNHDA and SQIVND (reference sequence). CDR3 DNA sequence: TGTGCCAGTACCGACACAGGGATCAGCAATCAGCCCCAGCATTTT. Residues: CASTDTGISNQPQHF.

The rearrangement links TRBV20-1 to TRBJ2-1, with D maybe TRBD1 (5 bases). In germline, CDR1 is DFQATT, CDR2 SNEGSKA (reference sequence). Trimming cost V 1 base and J 9 bases, with 13 bases left between them. The CDR3 has 13 amino acids. The DNA for the CDR3 is TGCAGTGCTAGAGTTCCACAGGCGATTGAGCAGTTCTTC. Encoded protein: CSARVPQAIEQFF.

V usage is TRBV12-3 or TRBV12-4 and J usage is TRBJ2-5, with D perhaps given as TRBD1 or TRBD2 (5 bases each). Trimming removed 1 base at V and 4 bases at J, with 13 bases between. The CDR3 loop spans 15 amino acids. The CDR3 sequence is CASSLGWDARETQYF. The CDR3 DNA reads as TGTGCCAGCAGTTTAGGTTGGGACGCAAGAGAGACCCAGTACTTC.

This sequence joins TRBV6-1 and TRBJ1-1, with a possible D match to TRBD1 (6 bases). The germline CDR1 and CDR2 sequences are MNHNS and SASEGT. The CDR3 length is 15 residues. V lost 6 bases to trimming and J lost 1 base, with 15 bases between them. The CDR3 reads CASRGSGAGNTEAFF. The CDR3 nucleotides are TGTGCCAGCAGGGGATCAGGGGCTGGGAACACTGAAGCTTTCTTT.

The V and J genes are TRBV6-5 and TRBJ1-1, with D hard to call. Germline V gene lookup returns CDR1 MNHEY and CDR2 SVGAGI. Trimming shortened V by 4 bases and J by 1 base, and 13 bases separated the two germline ends. The CDR3 consists of 15 residues. CDR3 DNA: TGTGCCAGCAGTTCGGAGGGCTTAGGGAACACTGAAGCTTTCTTT. This translates into CASSSEGLGNTEAFF.

The J gene is TRBJ2-3, the V gene TRBV12-3 or TRBV12-4; D may match TRBD1 or TRBD2 (6 bases each). CDR3 length: 15 residues. V lost 6 bases, J lost 5 bases, and 18 bases lay in between. CDR3 DNA: TGTGCCAGCAGCACCCGTGGGGGGCTGTTAGATACGCAGTATTTT. Amino acids: CASSTRGGLLDTQYF.

This clonotype came up a few times. This chain uses TRBV7-8 with TRBJ2-7; maybe TRBD2 (5 bases). V lost 4 bases, J lost 5 bases, and 18 bases lay in between. Germline CDR1 reads SGHVS; CDR2 reads FQNEAQ. This CDR3 spans 15 amino acids. DNA for the CDR3: TGTGCCAGCAGCTCCCAGAGGGTCGGACCCCACGAGCAGTACTTC. Residues: CASSSQRVGPHEQYF.

This chain links TRBV29-1 with TRBJ1-2, with TRBD1 matching over 7 bases. The germline gives CDR1 SQVTM, CDR2 ANQGSEA. CDR3 size: 12 residues. The V and J ends lost 7 bases and 0 bases, in that order; junction bases with no gene match: 2. As DNA, the CDR3 is TGCAGCGCAGGGACAGCTAACTATGGCTACACCTTC. Its translation is CSAGTANYGYTF.

The CDR3 is CASVSGEGNTEAFF. The CDR3 DNA sequence: TGTGCCAGCGTGTCGGGTGAGGGGAACACTGAAGCTTTCTTT. This chain uses TRBV2 with TRBJ1-1; D unclear. The germline V gene has CDR1 SNHLY and CDR2 FYNNEI. V was cut by 8 bases and J by 1 base, with 14 bases left in between. This CDR3 region has 14 residues.

The rearrangement joins TRBV27 to TRBJ2-7, with D possibly matching TRBD1 (5 bases). This CDR3 region has 15 residues. Trimming left V 2 bases short and J 2 bases short, with 13 bases between. Germline V gives CDR1 MNHEY, CDR2 SMNVEV (reference sequence). CDR3 coding DNA: TGTGCCAGCAGTTTACGGTCCGACAGTCCCTACGAGCAGTACTTC. Amino acid sequence: CASSLRSDSPYEQYF.

The chain combines TRBV19 with TRBJ1-1; D gene uncertain. In germline, CDR1 is LNHDA, CDR2 SQIVND (reference sequence). CDR3 length: 13 amino acids. V lost 5 bases to trimming and J lost 0 bases, with 7 bases between them. The CDR3 DNA reads as TGTGCCAGTAGTCAGCTGATGAACACTGAAGCTTTCTTT. This encodes CASSQLMNTEAFF.

A few counts support this clonotype. The chain couples TRBV11-3 to TRBJ1-6; D is unresolved. The CDR3 spans 13 residues. The germline gives CDR1 SGHNT, CDR2 YENEEA. V was cut by 3 bases and J by 8 bases, with 8 bases left in between. The CDR3 sequence is CASSFRRDSPLHF. The CDR3 nucleotides are TGTGCCAGCAGCTTTCGGAGGGATTCACCCCTCCACTTT.

The DNA for the CDR3 is TGTGCCTGGAGTGTACACGGAAACACTGAAGCTTTCTTT. Its protein is CAWSVHGNTEAFF. The V gene is TRBV30, the J gene TRBJ1-1; D is undetermined. Germline V gene lookup returns CDR1 GTSNPN and CDR2 SVGIG (reference sequence). This CDR3 is 13 amino acids long. Trimming stripped 0 bases from V and 2 bases from J, with 7 bases between. Complete variable domain (other parts from reference TRBV30 and TRBJ1-1): SQTIHQWPATLVQPVGSPLSLECTVEGTSNPNLYWYRQAAGRGLQLLFYSVGIGQISSEVPQNLSASRPQDRQFILSSKKLLLSDSGFYLCAWSVHGNTEAFFGQGTRLTVV.

This clonotype was seen more than once but under ten times. The rearrangement joins TRBV19 to TRBJ1-3, with D uncertain. CDR3 length: 14 residues. Germline V gives CDR1 LNHDA, CDR2 SQIVND (reference sequence). Trimming removed 3 bases at V and 0 bases at J, with 6 bases between. The DNA of the CDR3 is TGTGCCAGTAGTATCCAAAGCTCTGGAAACACCATATATTTT. Its protein product is CASSIQSSGNTIYF.

V is TRBV7-2 and J is TRBJ1-2, with D uncertain. Germline V gene data show CDR1 as SGHTA and CDR2 as FQGNSA. Trimming pared 1 base from V and 2 bases from J, leaving 8 bases between. The CDR3 has 14 amino acids. CDR3 region: CASSLVTENYGYTF. In nucleotides, the CDR3 is TGTGCCAGCAGCTTAGTGACGGAAAACTATGGCTACACCTTC.

This clonotype was seen a few times. V is TRBV24-1 and J is TRBJ2-5; the D is unclear. The CDR3 is 13 residues long. CDR1 is KGHDR and CDR2 is SFDVKD in the germline V gene. V was cut by 4 bases and J by 0 bases, with 5 bases left in between. CDR3 coding DNA: TGTGCCACCAGTGACAATCACCAAGAGACCCAGTACTTC. Encoded protein: CATSDNHQETQYF.

DNA for the CDR3: TGTGCCAGTAGTACGCCCGGGACAGGGGAAGAGACCCAGTACTTC. This codes for CASSTPGTGEETQYF. V usage is TRBV19 and J usage is TRBJ2-5; 10 bases fit TRBD1. The CDR3 runs to 15 residues. Trimming took 4 bases from V and 3 from J; bases not matched to a gene: 5. CDR1 is LNHDA and CDR2 is SQIVND in the germline V gene (reference sequence).

This chain links TRBV6-1 with TRBJ1-5; TRBD1 matches at 7 bases. With V trimmed by 6 bases and J by 0 bases, 5 bases remained unmatched. Germline lookup yields CDR1 MNHNS and CDR2 SASEGT. CDR3 length equals 15 residues. In DNA, the CDR3 is TGTGCCAGCAGGGGGACAGCTGATAGCAATCAGCCCCAGCATTTT. Protein product: CASRGTADSNQPQHF.

The chain recombines TRBV7-9 with TRBJ1-6; a weak D match, TRBD1 (6 bases). The V and J ends lost 5 bases and 7 bases respectively, with 24 bases between them. The germline V gene encodes CDR1 SEHNR and CDR2 FQNEAQ (reference sequence). The CDR3 covers 18 residues. The CDR3 region has the DNA TGTGCCAGCAGCCCAAGCCCCCTGGGGGCAGAAAGAAATTCACCCCTCCACTTT. Translation gives CASSPSPLGAERNSPLHF.

This clonotype came up once. The chain combines TRBV6-7 with TRBJ2-7; the D is unclear. TRBV6-7 carries the ORF label, with uncertain function. V lost 10 bases to trimming and J lost 4 bases, with 2 bases between them. The CDR3 is made up of 8 amino acids. This CDR3 is CAIYEQYF. The CDR3 DNA reads as TGTGCCATTTACGAGCAGTACTTC.

The V gene is TRBV18, the J gene TRBJ2-5, with 9 bases lining up with TRBD2. Germline CDR1 is KGHSH and CDR2 is LQKENI. This CDR3 is 15 amino acids long. J gave up 2 bases and V 5 bases, and 6 bases lay outside the gene matches. CDR3 in amino acids: CASSYSGSWQETQYF. CDR3 DNA sequence: TGTGCCAGCTCATATAGCGGGAGTTGGCAAGAGACCCAGTACTTC.

This clonotype was picked up one time. The J gene is TRBJ2-7, the V gene TRBV7-9; D unclear. There are 13 residues in the CDR3. The V gene lost 1 base and the J gene lost 6 bases, with 10 bases spanning the gap. Germline V gives CDR1 SEHNR, CDR2 FQNEAQ (reference sequence). The CDR3 sequence is CASSLEGIGEQYF. The CDR3 bases are TGTGCCAGCAGCTTAGAAGGGATCGGCGAGCAGTACTTC.

CDR3 loop: CAISDGALKAFF. DNA of the CDR3: TGTGCCATCAGTGACGGGGCGCTTAAGGCTTTCTTT. The V call is TRBV10-3, the J call TRBJ1-1; D may be TRBD1 (5 bases). The length of the CDR3 is 12 residues. V shed 3 bases and J shed 11 bases, with 13 bases lying between them. Germline V gives CDR1 ENHRY, CDR2 SYGVKD.

The chain uses TRBV20-1 and TRBJ2-7; the match to TRBD2 covers 11 bases. Germline loops: CDR1 DFQATT, CDR2 SNEGSKA (reference sequence). V shed 6 bases and J 4 bases; nucleotides not matched to a gene: 5. This CDR3 has 13 residues. The chain's CDR3 is CSALAGGGYEQYF. In nucleotides, the CDR3 is TGCAGTGCGCTAGCGGGGGGTGGATACGAGCAGTACTTC.